This TCR beta chain emerged from a study of siplizumab effects on memory and regulatory T cells. Points from the study as a whole: An assignable naive or memory phenotype was lacking in roughly 80-96% of proliferating CD4+ or CD8+ clones. It was never confirmed that proliferating Tregs from siplizumab cultures were suppressive. Both greater diversity than memory cells and a major contribution to the alloresponse seemed to characterize naive T cells.

Unmatched junction bases numbered 6, after V lost 6 bases and J lost 4 bases. The CDR3 has 15 amino acids. Germline V CDR1 and CDR2: SNHLY, FYNNEI. Assays were performed on approximately 100,000 TCR templates per sample. Using immunoSEQ multiplex PCR, the repertoire was profiled, and TCRdb retains in-frame clones only, with some absent. In the table there are around 4,000 clones, around 50% of which are singletons. In the case of this clone: What it binds is not known.

Mixed lymphocyte reaction cells were cocultured at 37°C for 6 to 7 days. The TCR originated in a human donor in good health; the cells came from an allogeneic mixed lymphocyte reaction. Some clones in this sample may be carry-over from other donors' samples. The specimen was CFSE-low (dividing) CD4+ T cells sorted from an allogeneic mixed lymphocyte reaction. The chain recombines TRBV2 with TRBJ2-3, with 11 bases that match TRBD2. CDR3 region: CASRRLAGLPDTQYF. DNA of the CDR3: TGTGCCAGCAGGCGACTAGCGGGGTTACCAGATACGCAGTATTTT.